This TCR beta chain was recorded in a study of T-cell reconstitution after alpha-beta-depleted transplantation in children. CDR1 is MDHEN, CDR2 SYDVKM, per germline. Trimming removed 5 bases at V and 4 bases at J, with 6 bases between. There are 11 residues in the CDR3. Preparation of the TCRbeta library used unique molecular identifiers. TCRdb itself ran the PCR reads through MiXCR, one entry per CDR3 protein. The sample records approximately 340,000 distinct CDR3 sequences, 10% being singletons. This clonotype was recorded at least ten times. The V and J genes are TRBV28 and TRBJ2-7; unclear D gene. Sequences were derived from PBMCs from the stem cell graft donor, sampled from the stem cell graft. The TCR sequence derives from a human donor who donated a stem cell graft to a child with acute lymphoblastic leukemia. In DNA, the CDR3 is TGTGCCAGCAGTATCGGGTACGAGCAGTACTTC. Translation: CASSIGYEQYF.